This entry lists 26 T cell receptor beta chains sequenced from one sample in a study of blood T cell repertoires in COVID-19. The table came from immunoSEQ multiplex PCR; TCRdb's copy has only in-frame clones and leaves some out. The table has some 150,000 clones, 84% seen once. What was sequenced was peripheral blood. The receptor source for this set is a human donor in a cohort sampled during active COVID-19.

The J gene is TRBJ2-3, the V gene TRBV7-2, with no clear D. Trimming removed 2 bases from V and 3 bases from J, with 6 bases in between. Germline V gene data show CDR1 as SGHTA and CDR2 as FQGNSA. This CDR3 is 13 amino acids long. CDR3 protein: CASSLLRTDTQYF. CDR3 sequence (DNA): TGTGCCAGCAGCTTATTGAGGACAGATACGCAGTATTTT. The full variable domain, with the rest looked up from reference TRBV7-2 and TRBJ2-3, is GAGVSQSPSNKVTEKGKDVELRCDPISGHTALYWYRQSLGQGLEFLIYFQGNSAPDKSGLPSDRFSAERTGGSVSTLTIQRTQQEDSAVYLCASSLLRTDTQYFGPGTRLTVL.

This rearrangement joins TRBV19 to TRBJ2-5; D unclear. The CDR3 runs to 13 residues. With 4 bases removed from V and 5 bases from J, the gap between germline ends came to 11 bases. CDR1 LNHDA and CDR2 SQIVND come from the germline V gene (reference sequence). The CDR3 bases are TGTGCCAGTAGTACAGGCCTAAAGGAGACCCAGTACTTC. Translation gives CASSTGLKETQYF.

This clone appeared a single time. The chain has TRBV7-9 and TRBJ1-2; possibly TRBD1 for D (5 bases). Deletions cut 4 bases from V and 2 bases from J, with 8 bases between. Germline CDR1 reads SEHNR; CDR2 reads FQNEAQ (reference sequence). The CDR3 runs to 13 residues. CDR3 nucleotide sequence: TGTGCCAGCAGCTACGACAGCAACTATGGCTACACCTTC. Protein product: CASSYDSNYGYTF.

The chain combines TRBV11-2 with TRBJ2-3, with D perhaps TRBD2 (5 bases). Germline CDR1 and CDR2: SGHAT and FQNNGV. The CDR3 is 14 residues long. The ends were cut back, 3 bases at V and 5 bases at J, with 12 bases in the middle. CDR3 protein: CASSFQRGLDTQYF. The CDR3 DNA sequence: TGTGCCAGCAGCTTCCAACGGGGTCTAGATACGCAGTATTTT.

The chain links TRBV4-3 to TRBJ2-1, with 7 bases matching TRBD2. CDR1 LGHNA and CDR2 YSLEER come from the germline V gene. The CDR3 contains 17 residues. J gave up 4 bases and V 0 bases, and 9 bases lay outside the gene matches. The CDR3 reads CASSQDLRGGGYNEQFF. In DNA, the CDR3 is TGCGCCAGCAGCCAAGATCTTAGGGGCGGGGGATACAATGAGCAGTTCTTC.

DNA for the CDR3: TGTGCCAGCAGCCCTGTGCAGGGAGGTGGCTACACCTTC. Translating gives CASSPVQGGGYTF. The chain links TRBV3-1 (or the pseudogene TRBV3-2) to TRBJ1-2, with a weak D call TRBD1 (5 bases). The CDR3 has 13 residues. CDR1 is LGHDT, CDR2 YNNKEL, per germline (reference sequence). V lost 4 bases and J 7 bases, leaving 13 bases between the germline ends.

V usage is TRBV12-3 or TRBV12-4 and J usage is TRBJ1-2, with D tentatively TRBD1 (6 bases). The V end was cut by 5 bases, the J end by 7 bases, with 14 bases between. The CDR3 runs 13 residues. CDR3 DNA: TGTGCCAGCAGTCTAGGGCAGGGGCTTGGCTACACCTTC. This codes for CASSLGQGLGYTF.

The chain combines TRBV27 with TRBJ1-4, with D perhaps TRBD1 (5 bases). Looked up from germline, CDR1 is MNHEY and CDR2 is SMNVEV (reference sequence). With 8 bases removed from V and 2 bases from J, the gap between germline ends came to 12 bases. The CDR3 sequence is 14 residues long. The CDR3 sequence is CASRGWGTNEKLFF. CDR3 nucleotide sequence: TGTGCCAGCCGGGGGTGGGGGACTAATGAAAAACTGTTTTTT.

The gene calls are TRBV5-4 and TRBJ1-3, with no clear D. The CDR3 is 13 amino acids. With 0 bases removed from V and 4 bases from J, the gap between germline ends came to 5 bases. Germline V gene lookup returns CDR1 SGHNT and CDR2 YYREEE (reference sequence). As DNA, the CDR3 is TGTGCCAGCAGCTTGGGTGCGGGAAACACCATATATTTT. Translated, it gives CASSLGAGNTIYF.

The chain employs TRBV29-1 and TRBJ1-1; D is perhaps TRBD1 (5 bases). The CDR3 length is 13 residues. Trimming pared 5 bases from V and 1 base from J, leaving 11 bases between. The germline V gene encodes CDR1 SQVTM and CDR2 ANQGSEA. CDR3 sequence: CSVLGRGNTEAFF. The CDR3 DNA reads TGCAGCGTTTTGGGGAGGGGGAACACTGAAGCTTTCTTT.

The chain couples TRBV12-3 or TRBV12-4 to TRBJ1-2; 7 nucleotides line up with TRBD1. There are 13 residues in the CDR3. V was pared by 8 bases and J by 1 base, with 4 bases of the junction left unmatched. Here the CDR3 reads CASAGTVNYGYTF. CDR3 DNA: TGTGCCAGCGCTGGGACAGTTAACTATGGCTACACCTTC.

The chain uses TRBV7-3 and TRBJ1-3; D call uncertain. CDR3 length equals 16 residues. Germline values: CDR1 SGHTA, CDR2 FQGTGA. V was trimmed by 1 base and J by 3 bases, leaving 13 bases between them. CDR3 sequence reads: CASSLSGRRNGNTIYF. The CDR3 DNA reads as TGTGCCAGCAGCTTAAGCGGCCGTCGTAATGGAAACACCATATATTTT.

This clone occurred a few times. V and J are TRBV19 and TRBJ2-1; 12 bases align to TRBD2. The CDR3 sequence is 17 residues long. V lost 5 bases to trimming and J lost 6 bases; unmatched junction nucleotides: 11. Germline V CDR1 and CDR2: LNHDA, SQIVND (reference sequence). The CDR3 spells CASSPRRTSGNGNEQFF. The CDR3 DNA follows: TGTGCCAGTAGTCCTCGGAGGACTAGCGGGAACGGCAATGAGCAGTTCTTC.

The V call is TRBV24-1, the J call TRBJ1-2, with D possibly being TRBD1 (6 bases). The CDR3 has 13 residues. V was pared by 5 bases and J by 7 bases, with 13 bases between. The V gene's germline CDR1 is KGHDR and CDR2 SFDVKD. The CDR3 reads CATSVSGAAGYTF. The CDR3 DNA is TGTGCCACCAGTGTTTCAGGGGCGGCTGGCTACACCTTC.

V and J are TRBV25-1 and TRBJ2-2; TRBD2 is a possible D gene (6 bases). The CDR3 has 13 residues. CDR1 and CDR2 from the germline V gene are MGHDK and SYGVNS. V lost 1 base and J lost 6, with 6 bases in between. The CDR3 is CASSEWEAGELFF. The CDR3 nucleotides are TGTGCCAGCAGTGAATGGGAGGCCGGGGAGCTGTTTTTT.

V is TRBV5-1 and J is TRBJ2-7; a weak D match, TRBD1 (6 bases). Germline values: CDR1 SGHRS, CDR2 YFSETQ. This CDR3 has 14 residues. V lost 0 bases and J lost 2, with 9 bases in between. The CDR3 protein is CASSLAPGAYEQYF. The CDR3 DNA follows: TGCGCCAGCAGCTTGGCCCCAGGGGCCTACGAGCAGTACTTC.

This clone was counted a few times. The chain is built from TRBV5-6 and TRBJ2-2; D gene ambiguous. The germline V gene encodes CDR1 SGHDT and CDR2 YYEEEE. The CDR3 spans 13 residues. V lost 1 base and J lost 6, with 7 bases in between. CDR3 DNA: TGTGCCAGCAGCTTGTCGAGTCCCGGGGAGCTGTTTTTT. It translates to CASSLSSPGELFF.

This rearrangement joins TRBV12-5 to TRBJ1-3, with D unclear. CDR1 is LGHNT, CDR2 FRNRAP, per germline. This CDR3 region has 12 residues. V lost 2 bases, J lost 7 bases, and 6 bases lay in between. The CDR3 bases are TGTGCTAGTGGTTTGCTGGGCAACACCATATATTTT. It specifies CASGLLGNTIYF.

The chain joins TRBV6-1 to TRBJ1-2; D is unresolved. The CDR3 loop spans 15 amino acids. The germline V gene has CDR1 MNHNS and CDR2 SASEGT. V was cut by 1 base and J by 4 bases, with 13 bases left in between. The CDR3 loop is CASSEDLGAPYGYTF. CDR3 DNA: TGTGCCAGCAGTGAAGACCTGGGAGCCCCCTATGGCTACACCTTC.

This chain joins TRBV6-2 or TRBV6-3 and TRBJ2-2, with D maybe TRBD1 (5 bases). V lost 4 bases and J lost 7, with 16 bases in between. The CDR3 extends over 15 amino acids. Germline V gene data show CDR1 as MNHEY and CDR2 as SVGEGT. CDR3 DNA: TGTGCCAGCAGTTTATTGGGGCCCCTGGTCGGGGAGCTGTTTTTT. Amino acid sequence: CASSLLGPLVGELFF.

This chain uses TRBV27 with TRBJ1-6, with D possibly TRBD1 on 5 matching bases. Looked up from germline, CDR1 is MNHEY and CDR2 is SMNVEV (reference sequence). Deletions cut 5 bases from V and 9 bases from J, with 14 bases between. The CDR3 extends over 14 amino acids. For the CDR3, the DNA is TGTGCCAGCAGTCCCGGCAGGGTGCGTTCACCCCTCCACTTT. As protein: CASSPGRVRSPLHF.

The chain links TRBV5-8 to TRBJ1-2; D is possibly TRBD1 (5 bases). Looked up from germline, CDR1 is SGHTS and CDR2 is YDEGEE. The CDR3 length is 14 residues. With 2 bases removed from V and 3 bases from J, the gap between germline ends came to 11 bases. The CDR3, as DNA: TGTGCCAGCAGCTTCTCCAGGGAGGACTATGGCTACACCTTC. Amino acid sequence: CASSFSREDYGYTF.

V is TRBV7-2 and J is TRBJ1-5; a weak D match, TRBD1 (6 bases). The V and J ends lost 0 bases and 4 bases respectively, with 10 bases between them. The CDR3 consists of 15 residues. Germline V gene lookup returns CDR1 SGHTA and CDR2 FQGNSA. The CDR3 coding sequence is TGTGCCAGCAGCTTAGCGGGGGCCCTTAATCAGCCCCAGCATTTT. Translation: CASSLAGALNQPQHF.

V and J are TRBV4-1 and TRBJ2-3; TRBD1 agrees at 8 bases. Trimming took 4 bases from V and 2 from J; bases not matched to a gene: 8. The CDR3 is made up of 16 amino acids. Germline V lookup: CDR1 MGHRA, CDR2 YSYEKL. The CDR3 spells CASSPGQGTLTDTQYF. In DNA, the CDR3 is TGCGCCAGCAGCCCAGGACAGGGAACACTCACAGATACGCAGTATTTT.

V gene TRBV5-1 combines with J gene TRBJ2-7; D possibly corresponds to TRBD1 (6 bases). CDR3 length: 14 residues. Trimming removed 0 bases from V and 4 bases from J, with 11 bases in between. Germline-derived CDR1 and CDR2 are SGHRS and YFSETQ. The CDR3 DNA reads TGCGCCAGCAGCTTGGTACAGGGTAAATACGAGCAGTACTTC. Amino acids: CASSLVQGKYEQYF. The full variable domain, with the rest looked up from reference TRBV5-1 and TRBJ2-7, is KAGVTQTPRYLIKTRGQQVTLSCSPISGHRSVSWYQQTPGQGLQFLFEYFSETQRNKGNFPGRFSGRQFSNSRSEMNVSTLELGDSALYLCASSLVQGKYEQYFGPGTRLTVT.

This clone appeared once. The genes are TRBV29-1 and TRBJ2-1; TRBD1 might be the D (5 bases). The CDR3 is 12 residues long. The V end lost 1 base, the J end lost 6 bases, and 7 bases lay between the germline ends. Germline CDR1 is SQVTM and CDR2 is ANQGSEA. CDR3 bases: TGCAGCGTTGAAGGGCAGGGCAATGAGCAGTTCTTC. Amino acid sequence: CSVEGQGNEQFF.